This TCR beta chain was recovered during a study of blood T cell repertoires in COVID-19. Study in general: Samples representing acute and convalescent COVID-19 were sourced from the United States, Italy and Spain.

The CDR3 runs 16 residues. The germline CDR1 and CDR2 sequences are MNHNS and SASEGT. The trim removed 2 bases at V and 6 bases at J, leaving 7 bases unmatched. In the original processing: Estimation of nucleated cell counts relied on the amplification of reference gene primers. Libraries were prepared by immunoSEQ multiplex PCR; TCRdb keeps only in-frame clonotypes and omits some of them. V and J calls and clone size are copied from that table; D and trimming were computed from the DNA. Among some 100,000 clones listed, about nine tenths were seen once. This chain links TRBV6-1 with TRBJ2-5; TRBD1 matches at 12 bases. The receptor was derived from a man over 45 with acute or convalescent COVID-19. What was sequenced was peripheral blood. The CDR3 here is CASSERGTGGVQTQYF. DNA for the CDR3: TGTGCCAGCAGTGAACGGGGGACAGGGGGCGTACAGACCCAGTACTTC.